This T cell receptor (beta chain) was identified during a study of OX40 agonist ivuxolimab in advanced cancers. Any history of autoimmune disease or systemic immunosuppression disqualified patients. Between the trimmed V and J ends, which lost 0 bases and 3 bases, there was a span of 11 bases. CDR3 length: 15 amino acids. CDR1 and CDR2 (germline): LNHDA, SQIVND (reference sequence). The table came from immunoSEQ multiplex PCR; TCRdb's copy has only in-frame clones and leaves some out. The sample has 90,000 or so clones, around 90% seen once. Study results and limitations: Fewer expanded clones were found on average in CD4+ than in CD8+ T cells.

In regard to this clone: As yet, its antigen is unknown.

The sample consisted of CD4+ or CD8+ T cells sorted from blood, taken in a trial of the OX40 agonist ivuxolimab. The TCR comes from an adult with an advanced solid tumor such as melanoma, head and neck, liver or kidney cancer. This chain joins TRBV19 and TRBJ1-1, with D maybe TRBD1 (6 bases). The CDR3 loop is CASSIEVGGYTEAFF. The CDR3 DNA reads as TGTGCCAGTAGTATAGAAGTAGGGGGATACACTGAAGCTTTCTTT.